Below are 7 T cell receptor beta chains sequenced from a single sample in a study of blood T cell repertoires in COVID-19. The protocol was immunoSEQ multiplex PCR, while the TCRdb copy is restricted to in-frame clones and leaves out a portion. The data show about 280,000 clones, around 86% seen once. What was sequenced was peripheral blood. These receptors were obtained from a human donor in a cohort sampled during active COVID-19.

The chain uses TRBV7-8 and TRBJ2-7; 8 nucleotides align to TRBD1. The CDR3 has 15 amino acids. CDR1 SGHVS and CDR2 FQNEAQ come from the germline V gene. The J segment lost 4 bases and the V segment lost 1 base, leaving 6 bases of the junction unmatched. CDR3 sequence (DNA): TGTGCCAGCAGCTTAGGATGGGGACAGGTGTACGAGCAGTACTTC. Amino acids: CASSLGWGQVYEQYF.

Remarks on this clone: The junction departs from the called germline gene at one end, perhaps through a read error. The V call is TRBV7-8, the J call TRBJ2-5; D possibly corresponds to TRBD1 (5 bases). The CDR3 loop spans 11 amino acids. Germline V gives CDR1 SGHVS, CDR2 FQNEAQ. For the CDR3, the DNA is TGTGCCAGCAGCGGACAAGAGACCCGGTACTTC. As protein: CASSGQETRYF.

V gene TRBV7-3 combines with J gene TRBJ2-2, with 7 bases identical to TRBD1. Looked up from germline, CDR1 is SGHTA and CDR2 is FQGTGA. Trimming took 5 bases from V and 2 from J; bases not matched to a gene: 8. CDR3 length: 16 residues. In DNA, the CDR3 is TGTGCCAGCAGCAAGGGACAGTTCTTTAACACCGGGGAGCTGTTTTTT. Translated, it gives CASSKGQFFNTGELFF.

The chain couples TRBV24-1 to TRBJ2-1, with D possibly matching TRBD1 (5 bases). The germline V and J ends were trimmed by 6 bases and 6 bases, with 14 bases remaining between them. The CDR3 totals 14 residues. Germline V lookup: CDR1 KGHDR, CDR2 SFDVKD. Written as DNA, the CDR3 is TGTGCCACCAGTAAAAGGGGTTCTAGCAATGAGCAGTTCTTC. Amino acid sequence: CATSKRGSSNEQFF.

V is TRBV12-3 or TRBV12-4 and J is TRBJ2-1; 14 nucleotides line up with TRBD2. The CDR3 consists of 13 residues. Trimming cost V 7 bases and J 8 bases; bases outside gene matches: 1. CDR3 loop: CASTGLAGDEQFF. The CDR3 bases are TGTGCCAGCACGGGACTAGCGGGAGATGAGCAGTTCTTC.

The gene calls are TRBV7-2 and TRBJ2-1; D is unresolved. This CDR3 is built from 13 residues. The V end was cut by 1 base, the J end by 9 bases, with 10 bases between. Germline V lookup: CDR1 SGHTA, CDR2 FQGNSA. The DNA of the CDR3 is TGTGCCAGCAGCTTAGGGTCTCTGCGTGAGCAGTTCTTC. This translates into CASSLGSLREQFF.

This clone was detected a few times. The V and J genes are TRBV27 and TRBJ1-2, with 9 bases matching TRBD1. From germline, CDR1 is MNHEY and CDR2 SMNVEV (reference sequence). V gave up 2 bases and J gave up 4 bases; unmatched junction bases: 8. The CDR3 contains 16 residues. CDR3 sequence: CASSLLGTGSSYGYTF. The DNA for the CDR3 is TGTGCCAGCAGTTTACTCGGGACAGGGTCCAGCTATGGCTACACCTTC.